The 19 T cell receptor beta chains in this list originate from one sample, sequenced in a study of T cells in Graves' hyperthyroidism and ophthalmopathy. The TCR beta CDR3 regions underwent amplification using RNA transcripts as the source. The study used the HTBI primer set for a first-round RT-PCR of the TCR CDR3. One entry per CDR3 protein results from TCRdb running MiXCR on the multiplex PCR reads. This sample has approximately 400,000 distinct CDR3 sequences, with around a sixth found just once. The sample taken for sequencing was blood. The receptors come from a woman aged 18-29 years with Graves' hyperthyroidism that later progressed to Graves' ophthalmopathy.

Comments on this clonotype: A much bigger clone sits one base away, suggesting this may be a read error. The chain couples TRBV5-1 to TRBJ2-3; 9 bases map to TRBD2. The CDR3 is 15 residues long. In germline, CDR1 is SGHRS, CDR2 YFSETQ. This chain's CDR3 is CASSLVAGDLDMQYF. The CDR3 coding sequence is TGCGCCAGCAGCTTGGTAGCGGGAGATTTAGATATGCAGTATTTT.

There are many counts of this clonotype. The V call is TRBV18, the J call TRBJ2-3; D is possibly TRBD2 (5 bases). The CDR3 is made up of 14 amino acids. V gave up 1 base and J gave up 5 bases, with 10 bases separating them. CDR1 KGHSH and CDR2 LQKENI come from the germline V gene. CDR3 loop: CASSPQEGGDTQYF. CDR3 bases: TGTGCCAGCTCACCACAAGAAGGAGGAGATACGCAGTATTTT.

There are many counts of this clonotype. This chain connects TRBV18 to TRBJ1-1; D unclear. Trimming pared 2 bases from V and 1 base from J, leaving 8 bases between. Germline V gene sequence: CDR1 KGHSH, CDR2 LQKENI. This CDR3 comprises 14 residues. This CDR3 reads CASSPGPPNTEAFF. In nucleotides, the CDR3 is TGTGCCAGCTCACCAGGGCCGCCGAACACTGAAGCTTTCTTT.

This clonotype was seen at least ten times. The chain employs TRBV28 and TRBJ2-7; 12 bases line up with TRBD2. Per germline, CDR1 MDHEN and CDR2 SYDVKM. There are 15 residues in the CDR3. The ends lost 6 bases at V and 6 bases at J; junction bases unmatched: 9. CDR3 protein: CASSRLAGGLPEQYF. The DNA of the CDR3 is TGTGCCAGCAGCCGGCTAGCGGGAGGGCTTCCCGAGCAGTACTTC.

Points on this clonotype: Being one base from a much bigger clone, this may be a read error. This chain connects TRBV20-1 to TRBJ2-7; TRBD2 aligns across 10 bases. This CDR3 comprises 15 residues. Germline V gene data show CDR1 as DFQATT and CDR2 as SNEGSKA (reference sequence). Here the CDR3 reads CSARTSGTRYYERYF. As DNA, the CDR3 is TGCAGTGCAAGGACTAGCGGAACCCGCTACTACGAGCGGTACTTC.

This clonotype showed up many times. V and J are TRBV28 and TRBJ2-7, with D perhaps being TRBD1 or TRBD2 (5 bases each). Trimming removed 6 bases from V and 5 bases from J, with 11 bases in between. CDR1 is MDHEN and CDR2 is SYDVKM in the germline V gene. The CDR3 sequence is 12 residues long. The CDR3 sequence: CASSTGTNEQYF. The CDR3 DNA reads TGTGCCAGCAGCACCGGGACGAACGAGCAGTACTTC.

This clonotype was detected ten times or more. J is TRBJ2-1 and V is TRBV20-1, with 7 bases lining up with TRBD2. The CDR3 runs 15 residues. V shed 5 bases, J shed 6 bases, and the junction held 13 bases outside the gene matches. Germline lookup yields CDR1 DFQATT and CDR2 SNEGSKA (reference sequence). The CDR3 is CSASRTRLNGNEQFF. The DNA for the CDR3 is TGCAGTGCTTCTCGGACTAGGCTTAATGGCAATGAGCAGTTCTTC.

This CDR3 reads CAWRTGYGNTIYF. The DNA for the CDR3 is TGTGCCTGGAGGACAGGGTACGGAAACACCATATATTTT. The chain recombines TRBV30 with TRBJ1-3; 7 nucleotides align to TRBD1. Germline lookup yields CDR1 GTSNPN and CDR2 SVGIG (reference sequence). The CDR3 has 13 amino acids. The ends lost 3 bases at V and 4 bases at J; junction bases unmatched: 3.

Ten or more counts support this clonotype. The CDR3 loop is CASRAGLLQETQYF. In DNA, the CDR3 is TGTGCCAGCAGGGCGGGACTACTTCAAGAGACCCAGTACTTC. The rearrangement joins TRBV2 to TRBJ2-5; 7 bases fit TRBD2. Germline assignment: CDR1 SNHLY and CDR2 FYNNEI. The CDR3 is made up of 14 amino acids. V dropped 6 bases and J dropped 2; count of bases not matched to a gene: 6.

This clonotype was seen at least ten times. The V gene is TRBV28, the J gene TRBJ1-1; D is possibly TRBD1 (5 bases). Trimming left V 7 bases short and J 0 bases short, with 21 bases between. This CDR3 region has 17 residues. Germline CDR1 and CDR2: MDHEN and SYDVKM. The CDR3: CASTDGGIGTLNTEAFF. The CDR3 region has the DNA TGTGCCAGCACCGACGGAGGAATAGGGACCTTGAACACTGAAGCTTTCTTT.

This clonotype was counted ten times or more. The chain joins TRBV27 to TRBJ2-7; no firm D call. V lost 5 bases and J 6 bases, leaving 11 bases between the germline ends. The CDR3 loop spans 12 amino acids. CDR1 is MNHEY, CDR2 SMNVEV, per germline (reference sequence). The CDR3, as DNA: TGTGCCAGCAGTGGGGTAGGACGCGAGCAGTACTTC. Amino acids: CASSGVGREQYF.

A note on this clonotype: A much larger clonotype is one base distant, so this may be a read error. The V gene is TRBV27, the J gene TRBJ2-5; D possibly corresponds to TRBD1 (5 bases). The length of the CDR3 is 15 residues. CDR1 MNHEY and CDR2 SMNVEV come from the germline V gene (reference sequence). The DNA of the CDR3 is TGTACCAGCAGTTTTACGACAGCTTACCAAGAGACCCAGTACTTC. This codes for CTSSFTTAYQETQYF.

This clonotype was seen at least ten times. This chain links TRBV7-2 with TRBJ2-3, with D possibly being TRBD2 (6 bases). The ends were cut back, 2 bases at V and 2 bases at J, with 17 bases in the middle. Germline V lookup: CDR1 SGHTA, CDR2 FQGNSA. The CDR3 is 17 residues long. The CDR3 reads CASSLWGTLPITDTQYF. Here the CDR3 DNA reads TGTGCCAGCAGCTTATGGGGGACTCTCCCAATCACAGATACGCAGTATTTT.

The rearrangement links TRBV29-1 to TRBJ1-1; D gene unclear. Germline assignment: CDR1 SQVTM and CDR2 ANQGSEA. This CDR3 spans 15 amino acids. Trimming shortened V by 7 bases and J by 3 bases, and 21 bases separated the two germline ends. The CDR3 reads CSGEMGGRAHTEAFF. CDR3 DNA: TGCAGCGGCGAAATGGGTGGGAGGGCACACACTGAAGCTTTCTTT.

This clonotype was recorded many times. This chain uses TRBV28 with TRBJ2-2; either TRBD1 or TRBD2 may fit D (5 bases each). Trimming removed 2 bases from V and 0 bases from J, with 13 bases in between. Looked up from germline, CDR1 is MDHEN and CDR2 is SYDVKM. The CDR3 extends over 17 amino acids. CDR3 DNA sequence: TGTGCCAGCAGTTTAGACATAGGGACCGCGAACACCGGGGAGCTGTTTTTT. This codes for CASSLDIGTANTGELFF.

This clonotype was counted many times. The chain has TRBV2 and TRBJ2-5; D possibly corresponds to TRBD2 (5 bases). Trimming stripped 6 bases from V and 2 bases from J, with 19 bases between. This CDR3 has 16 amino acids. The germline V gene has CDR1 SNHLY and CDR2 FYNNEI. DNA of the CDR3: TGTGCCAGCAGAGGGCCCATTGGGAGTAGGCAAGAGACCCAGTACTTC. Translated, it gives CASRGPIGSRQETQYF.

The gene calls are TRBV20-1 and TRBJ1-2; D unresolved. Germline V CDR1 and CDR2: DFQATT, SNEGSKA (reference sequence). V was cut by 6 bases and J by 4 bases, with 18 bases left in between. The CDR3 extends over 14 amino acids. CDR3 DNA: TGCAGTGCAGAACTAGGTCCCCCCCCCTATGGCTACACCTTC. Its translation is CSAELGPPPYGYTF.

CDR3 region: CATSRGLAGAGNEQFF. In DNA form, the CDR3 reads TGTGCCACCAGCCGGGGACTAGCGGGAGCGGGGAATGAGCAGTTCTTC. The rearrangement joins TRBV24-1 to TRBJ2-1; TRBD2 matches at 14 bases. CDR1 and CDR2 (germline): KGHDR, SFDVKD. V shed 7 bases, J shed 7 bases, and the junction held 8 bases outside the gene matches. This CDR3 is 16 amino acids long.

This clonotype was detected a few times. The junction does not match germline at one end; this may be a read error. The V and J genes are TRBV10-3 and TRBJ2-2, with D uncertain. The germline CDR1 and CDR2 sequences are ENHRY and SYGVKD. The CDR3 is made up of 12 amino acids. The CDR3 region is CAIMGNAGELFF. The CDR3 DNA follows: TGTGCCATCATGGGGAACGCCGGGGAGCTGTTTTTT.